The clone carrying this TCR beta chain was found many times. V was trimmed by 3 bases and J by 1 base, leaving 7 bases between them. The CDR3 covers 14 residues. Germline-derived CDR1 and CDR2 are MDHEN and SYDVKM. TCRbeta library construction was performed incorporating unique molecular identifiers. TCRdb itself ran the PCR reads through MiXCR, one entry per CDR3 protein. The profile shows approximately 400,000 distinct CDR3 sequences, 11% of them singletons. The data belong to a study of T-cell reconstitution after alpha-beta-depleted transplantation in children. The receptor was isolated from a human donor who donated a stem cell graft to a child with acute myeloid leukemia. The chain is built from TRBV28 and TRBJ1-5; no reliable D call. The sample was PBMCs from the stem cell graft donor, taken from the stem cell graft. This CDR3 is CASSFYSSNQPQHF. The CDR3 region has the DNA TGTGCCAGCAGTTTTTACAGCAGCAATCAGCCCCAGCATTTT.